This T cell receptor (beta chain) was profiled in a study of Ad26.COV2.S vaccination and SARS-CoV-2 variants (dated by TCRdb to the early 2020s). At the level of the whole study: Vaccine-arm donors were drawn from COV1001, a multicentre, randomized, double-blind, placebo-controlled phase I-IIa trial of Ad26.COV2.S in healthy adults. A total of some 30 samples were included in the TCR-sequenced set, comprising around 19 Ad26.COV2.S vaccine recipients, 5 placebo recipients and 8 SARS-CoV-2 convalescent individuals. Trial participants were randomized into five groups of five: low-dose or high-dose Ad26.COV2.S given once or twice, or placebo on both occasions. Investigators remained blinded to trial group allocation during experiments and outcome assessment. TCRbeta repertoire sequencing served as the tool for gauging how specific and how broad the SARS-CoV-2-reactive T cell receptors were following Ad26.COV2.S vaccination. Ad26.COV2.S was given intramuscularly at 5x10^10 or 1x10^11 viral particles, as a single shot or as two shots 56 days apart.

Details on this clone: The antigen this receptor binds is unknown. Base qualities are not at hand, and no much larger clone is one base apart.

The immunoSEQ Assay was used to sequence TCRbeta CDR3 regions. After extraction, genomic DNA underwent amplification by bias-controlled multiplex PCR, followed by high-throughput sequencing. The paper's processing steps were these. To quantify the absolute abundance of every unique TCRbeta CDR3 region, sequences were collapsed and filtered. T cell fraction was estimated by normalization of TCRbeta template counts to usable DNA, with usable DNA being measured through amplification of reference genes present in all nucleated cells. Repertoire TCRs were annotated as SARS-CoV-2-specific when V gene, CDR3 amino acid sequence and J gene were exactly matched to a known reactive TCR set. The reference SARS-CoV-2 TCR set came from MIRA and was filtered for enrichment in COVID-19-positive ImmuneCODE repertoires, removing public or cross-reactive TCRs. Based on the MIRA antigens, annotated TCRs were further analysed at the level of specific ORF or position within ORF. Breadth was defined as annotated unique rearrangements over total unique productive rearrangements; depth was the summed frequency of those rearrangements. Group comparisons of TCR breadth used two-sided Wilcoxon rank-sum tests. The immuneACCESS repertoire file appears here via TCRdb, limited to in-frame rearrangements. These files lack a portion of the clones; in checked studies, under half of the deficit traces to unresolved V genes, and the cause of the others is not known. The V and J calls and clone size were taken over from that table, and D and trimming were inferred from the DNA. For this sample there are more than 400,000 clones; around 92% appear just once. The top ten clones comprise roughly 1.7% of the sample.

Summary of the overall study and its limitations: The study was not powered for comparison of responses between vaccine doses or regimens. Vaccine and placebo recipients had comparable non-spike TCR breadth, which fits with the vaccine containing only spike. The authors noted that the TCR breadth and depth analyses may have underestimated total T cell responses. Spike-specific TCR breadth was higher in Ad26.COV2.S recipients than in placebo recipients (P = 0.0014). Substantial breadth of spike-specific CD8+ and CD4+ T cell responses was reported after vaccination.

Including cysteine and phenylalanine, the CDR3 has 15 amino acids. The DNA shown is the 45-base CDR3, in frame from base 1. CDR1 and CDR2 are drawn from the germline V gene: MNHEY, SVGAGI. At the junction V is shortened by 6 bases and J by 4 bases; bases outside the gene matches: 12. The sample's treatment or condition label, in plain terms: 15 to 20 received Ad26.COV2.S at low or high dose, single or two shots; 5 received placebo; per-sample allocation not given. For vaccine and placebo recipients, repertoires were sequenced using samples collected on day 63 after the first injection. Cohort 1b enrolled some 25 adults aged 18-55 years at a single site in Boston, USA, between 29 July and 7 August 2020. Ad26.COV2.S was a replication-incompetent adenovirus type 26 vector expressing a prefusion-stabilized SARS-CoV-2 spike protein from the original Wuhan strain.

The clonotype originates from a person between 18 and 65 years old who received the Ad26.COV2.S COVID-19 vaccine or a placebo. This specimen was peripheral blood, taken in a trial of Ad26.COV2.S vaccine versus placebo. The V and J genes are TRBV6-5 and TRBJ2-7, with 7 junctional bases fitting TRBD1. The DNA is as follows: TGTGCCAGCAGGGATCGGGACAGCGGTATTTACGAGCAGTACTTC. This is translated as CASRDRDSGIYEQYF.